This T cell receptor (beta chain) was retrieved from a study of T cell changes during pregnancy in multiple sclerosis. The CDR3 is made up of 13 amino acids. The V segment lost 7 bases and the J segment 2 bases; nucleotides outside the gene matches: 5. Germline V gene sequence: CDR1 SGHRS, CDR2 YFSETQ. TCRdb keeps only in-frame clones here, not all; method: immunoSEQ multiplex PCR. The table includes some 83,000 clones, approximately 91% detected once. This rearrangement joins TRBV5-1 to TRBJ2-7; 8 bases map to TRBD1. The sample consisted of PBMCs, taken in the first trimester of pregnancy. This receptor was taken from a female donor in good health, serving as a control in a pregnancy study. Some clones in this sample may be carry-over from other donors' samples. The CDR3 sequence is CASRQGRPYEQYF. The CDR3 DNA follows: TGCGCCAGCCGACAGGGGAGACCCTACGAGCAGTACTTC.